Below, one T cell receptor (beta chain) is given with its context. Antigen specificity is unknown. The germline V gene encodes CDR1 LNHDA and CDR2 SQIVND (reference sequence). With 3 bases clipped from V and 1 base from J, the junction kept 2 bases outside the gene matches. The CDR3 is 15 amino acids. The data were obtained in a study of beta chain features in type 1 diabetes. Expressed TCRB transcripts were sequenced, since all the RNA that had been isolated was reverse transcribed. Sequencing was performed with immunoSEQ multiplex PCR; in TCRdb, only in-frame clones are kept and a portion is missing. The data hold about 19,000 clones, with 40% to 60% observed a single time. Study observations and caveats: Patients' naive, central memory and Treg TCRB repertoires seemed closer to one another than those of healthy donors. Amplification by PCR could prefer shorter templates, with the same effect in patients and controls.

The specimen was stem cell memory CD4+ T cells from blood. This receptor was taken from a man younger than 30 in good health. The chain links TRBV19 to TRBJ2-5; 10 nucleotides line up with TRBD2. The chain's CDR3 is CASSISGGPQETQYF. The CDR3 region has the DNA TGTGCCAGTAGTATTAGCGGGGGGCCCCAAGAGACCCAGTACTTC. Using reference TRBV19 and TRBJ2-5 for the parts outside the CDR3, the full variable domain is DGGITQSPKYLFRKEGQNVTLSCEQNLNHDAMYWYRQDPGQGLRLIYYSQIVNDFQKGDIAEGYSVSREKKESFPLTVTSAQKNPTAFYLCASSISGGPQETQYFGPGTRLLVL.